The 15 T cell receptor beta chains below come from one sample, sequenced in a study of regulatory and conventional T cells in RAG deficiency (dated by TCRdb to 2015 to 2018). Libraries were constructed by the immunoSEQ multiplex PCR assay. TCRdb obtained this table from immuneACCESS and retained in-frame rearrangements with V and J assigned. These tables miss some clones; where compared with another copy, unresolved V genes account for less than half of the shortfall, and the remainder is unexplained. Present in this sample are approximately 35,000 clones, about 75% of which were seen just once. The ten biggest clones cover around 3.4% of the sample. Before genomic DNA extraction, conventional CD4+ T cells were isolated from blood as CD25-low CD127-high cells. The sample was also reused in another study, on regulatory T cells. Drawing on the second study: The multiplex PCR relied on 52 forward TRBV primers and 13 reverse TRBJ primers, and amplification bias was corrected through assay-based and computational methods.

The sequencing input was CD4+ effector T cells sorted from blood. The receptors here all came from a human donor in good health.

This clone was counted a few times. V gene TRBV28 combines with J gene TRBJ1-2; possibly TRBD1 for D (6 bases). V was trimmed by 7 bases and J by 8 bases, leaving 17 bases between them. Germline V gene data show CDR1 as MDHEN and CDR2 as SYDVKM. There are 13 residues in the CDR3. CDR3 in amino acids: CASILTGDWGYTF. CDR3 coding DNA: TGTGCCAGCATCCTGACAGGAGATTGGGGCTACACCTTC.

V usage is TRBV5-1 and J usage is TRBJ2-6; D not resolved. Trimming shortened V by 0 bases and J by 2 bases, and 3 bases separated the two germline ends. Germline CDR1 SGHRS, CDR2 YFSETQ. There are 14 residues in the CDR3. CDR3 nucleotides: TGCGCCAGCAGCTTGGATACTGGGGCCAACGTCCTGACTTTC. Translating it yields CASSLDTGANVLTF.

The gene calls are TRBV4-1 and TRBJ2-3; TRBD2 matches at 8 bases. The CDR3 totals 14 residues. V was clipped by 4 bases and J by 3 bases; unmatched bases: 3. Germline values: CDR1 MGHRA, CDR2 YSYEKL. CDR3 amino acids: CASSPGGTTDTQYF. CDR3 sequence (DNA): TGCGCCAGCAGCCCGGGGGGGACTACAGATACGCAGTATTTT.

The rearrangement joins TRBV6-5 to TRBJ1-5; D not resolved. The V end lost 5 bases, the J end lost 11 bases, and 13 bases lay between the germline ends. CDR3 length equals 12 residues. CDR1 MNHEY and CDR2 SVGAGI come from the germline V gene. CDR3 amino acids: CASSTREKSQHF. Written as DNA, the CDR3 is TGTGCCAGCAGTACTAGGGAAAAGTCCCAGCATTTT.

This clone was observed a handful of times. The chain employs TRBV7-9 and TRBJ2-7; possible D gene TRBD2, 7 bases. The CDR3 length is 14 residues. CDR1 is SEHNR and CDR2 is FQNEAQ in the germline V gene (reference sequence). The ends were cut back, 2 bases at V and 2 bases at J, with 10 bases in the middle. The CDR3 coding sequence is TGTGCCAGCAGCTTACGGGGGGCCACCTACGAGCAGTACTTC. Translation gives CASSLRGATYEQYF.

V is TRBV18 and J is TRBJ2-7; unclear D gene. CDR1 and CDR2 from the germline V gene are KGHSH and LQKENI. The CDR3 length is 15 residues. V was pared by 0 bases and J by 7 bases, with 16 bases between. The CDR3 region has the DNA TGTGCCAGCTCACCACCGGGTTCCGGATTGAGGGAGCAGTACTTC. Protein: CASSPPGSGLREQYF.

This sequence joins TRBV28 and TRBJ1-2, with TRBD1 as a possible D gene (6 bases). CDR1 and CDR2 (germline): MDHEN, SYDVKM. Trimming left V 2 bases short and J 5 bases short, with 9 bases between. CDR3 size: 13 residues. CDR3 nucleotides: TGTGCCAGCAGTTTAATAGGGGGGTATGGCTACACCTTC. It specifies CASSLIGGYGYTF.

CDR3 DNA: TGTGCCAGCAGCCCGTCCTCCGGTTGGACTAGCGGGGGGGCCGATCAAGAGACCCAGTACTTC. Translation: CASSPSSGWTSGGADQETQYF. The chain has TRBV4-2 and TRBJ2-5, with 15 bases lining up with TRBD2. V trimming: 4 bases; J trimming: 2 bases; junction bases outside the gene matches: 17. The CDR3 is 21 residues long. The germline CDR1 and CDR2 sequences are LGHNA and YNFKEQ.

The V call is TRBV4-1, the J call TRBJ2-1; D possibly corresponds to TRBD2 (6 bases). The CDR3 runs 17 residues. Germline V gene lookup returns CDR1 MGHRA and CDR2 YSYEKL. V lost 3 bases and J 0 bases, leaving 15 bases between the germline ends. Here the CDR3 reads CASSHNRLVSSYNEQFF. CDR3 bases: TGCGCCAGCAGCCACAATCGACTAGTTAGCTCCTACAATGAGCAGTTCTTC.

V and J are TRBV5-1 and TRBJ1-5; no reliable D call. From germline, CDR1 is SGHRS and CDR2 YFSETQ. The germline V and J ends were trimmed by 1 base and 0 bases, with 8 bases remaining between them. CDR3 length: 15 residues. CDR3 sequence reads: CASSLLGSSNQPQHF. CDR3 DNA sequence: TGCGCCAGCAGCTTGCTCGGTTCTAGCAATCAGCCCCAGCATTTT.

The chain uses TRBV11-2 and TRBJ2-2; D may be TRBD2 (5 bases). This CDR3 contains 13 residues. V was trimmed by 1 base and J by 6 bases, leaving 6 bases between them. CDR1 is SGHAT, CDR2 FQNNGV, per germline. CDR3 region: CASSLAGSGELFF. Written as DNA, the CDR3 is TGTGCCAGCAGCTTAGCGGGGTCCGGGGAGCTGTTTTTT.

V gene TRBV28 combines with J gene TRBJ1-3, with a tentative D call TRBD1 (6 bases). Germline-derived CDR1 and CDR2 are MDHEN and SYDVKM. The CDR3 consists of 17 residues. V was shortened by 6 bases and J by 0 bases, with 18 bases between the two germline ends. The CDR3 sequence: CASRGGGGLYSGNTIYF. CDR3 sequence (DNA): TGTGCCAGCAGGGGGGGCGGCGGCCTATACTCTGGAAACACCATATATTTT.

The chain joins TRBV6-1 to TRBJ2-7; no reliable D call. The V gene's germline CDR1 is MNHNS and CDR2 SASEGT. The CDR3 contains 12 residues. With 7 bases removed from V and 0 bases from J, the gap between germline ends came to 7 bases. The CDR3 is CASNGPSYEQYF. DNA of the CDR3: TGTGCCAGCAACGGGCCCTCCTACGAGCAGTACTTC.

In nucleotides, the CDR3 is TGTGCCAGCAGTTACTCAAAATCAGAAGGTAATCAGCCCCAGCATTTT. Translated: CASSYSKSEGNQPQHF. The chain is built from TRBV6-5 and TRBJ1-5; no reliable D call. Germline V gene lookup returns CDR1 MNHEY and CDR2 SVGAGI. V lost 0 bases, J lost 4 bases, and 13 bases lay in between. This CDR3 spans 16 amino acids.

This clone has just one count. This sequence joins TRBV19 and TRBJ1-4; tentative D call: TRBD1 (5 bases). Trimming cost V 9 bases and J 3 bases, with 14 bases left between them. Germline lookup yields CDR1 LNHDA and CDR2 SQIVND (reference sequence). This CDR3 is 14 amino acids long. DNA of the CDR3: TGTGCCAGCAAGGGGCCCCGGGCTAATGAAAAACTGTTTTTT. This sequence encodes CASKGPRANEKLFF.